This record looks at one T cell receptor beta chain sequence and its context. The germline V gene encodes CDR1 LNHDA and CDR2 SQIVND (reference sequence). Trimming took 10 bases from V and 2 from J; bases not matched to a gene: 10. The CDR3 contains 16 residues. This record belongs to a study of blood T cell repertoires in COVID-19. Data came from immunoSEQ multiplex PCR; TCRdb stores just in-frame clones and leaves some out. The sample has about 320,000 clones, more than 75% seen once. V is TRBV19 and J is TRBJ2-7; TRBD2 matches at 14 bases. This TCR was recovered from a woman in her forties or fifties with acute or convalescent COVID-19. Sequencing was carried out using peripheral blood. The CDR3 loop reads CATSGLAGARTYEQYF. Written as DNA, the CDR3 is TGTGCCACCTCGGGACTAGCGGGAGCGAGGACCTACGAGCAGTACTTC.